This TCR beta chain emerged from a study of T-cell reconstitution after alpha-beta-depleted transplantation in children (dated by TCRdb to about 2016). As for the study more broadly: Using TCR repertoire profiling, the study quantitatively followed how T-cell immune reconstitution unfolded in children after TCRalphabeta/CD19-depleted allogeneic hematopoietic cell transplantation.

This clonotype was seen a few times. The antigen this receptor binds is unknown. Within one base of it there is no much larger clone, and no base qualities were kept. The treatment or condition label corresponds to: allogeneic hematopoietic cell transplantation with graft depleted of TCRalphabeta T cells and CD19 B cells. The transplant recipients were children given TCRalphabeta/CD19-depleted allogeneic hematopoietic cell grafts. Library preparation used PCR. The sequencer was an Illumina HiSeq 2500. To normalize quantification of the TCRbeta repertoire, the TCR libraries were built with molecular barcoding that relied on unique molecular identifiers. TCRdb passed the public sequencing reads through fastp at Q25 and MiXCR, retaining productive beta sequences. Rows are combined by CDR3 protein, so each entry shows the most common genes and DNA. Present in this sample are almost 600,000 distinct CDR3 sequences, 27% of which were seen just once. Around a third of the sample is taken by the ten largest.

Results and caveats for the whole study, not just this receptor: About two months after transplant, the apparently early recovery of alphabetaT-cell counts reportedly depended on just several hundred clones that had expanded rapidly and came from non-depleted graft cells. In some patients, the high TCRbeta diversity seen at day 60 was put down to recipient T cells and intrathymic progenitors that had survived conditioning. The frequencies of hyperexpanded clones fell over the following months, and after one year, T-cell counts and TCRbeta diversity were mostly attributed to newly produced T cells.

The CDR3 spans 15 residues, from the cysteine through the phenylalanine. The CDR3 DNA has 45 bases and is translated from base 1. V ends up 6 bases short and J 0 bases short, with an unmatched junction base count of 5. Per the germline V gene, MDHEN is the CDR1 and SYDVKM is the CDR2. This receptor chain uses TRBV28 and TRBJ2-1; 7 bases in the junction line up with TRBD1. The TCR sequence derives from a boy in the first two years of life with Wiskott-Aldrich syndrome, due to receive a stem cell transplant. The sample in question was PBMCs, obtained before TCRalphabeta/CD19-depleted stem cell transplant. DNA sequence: TGTGCCAGCAGAAAGGGGGCGGGCTCCTACAATGAGCAGTTCTTC. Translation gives CASRKGAGSYNEQFF.